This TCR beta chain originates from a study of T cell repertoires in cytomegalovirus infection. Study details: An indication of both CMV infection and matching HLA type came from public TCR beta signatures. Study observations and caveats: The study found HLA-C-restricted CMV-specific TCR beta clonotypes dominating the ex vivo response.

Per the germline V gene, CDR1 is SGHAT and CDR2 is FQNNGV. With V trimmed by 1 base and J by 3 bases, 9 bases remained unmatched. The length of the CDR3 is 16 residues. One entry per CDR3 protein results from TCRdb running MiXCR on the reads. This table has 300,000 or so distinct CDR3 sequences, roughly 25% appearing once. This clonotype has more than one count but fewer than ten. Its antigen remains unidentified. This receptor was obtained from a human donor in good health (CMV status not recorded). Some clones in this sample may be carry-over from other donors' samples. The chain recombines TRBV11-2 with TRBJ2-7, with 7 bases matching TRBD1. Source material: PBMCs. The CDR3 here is CASSLVPGTEFYEQYF. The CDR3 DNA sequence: TGTGCCAGCAGCTTAGTTCCCGGGACAGAATTCTACGAGCAGTACTTC. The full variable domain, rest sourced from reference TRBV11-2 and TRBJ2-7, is EAGVAQSPRYKIIEKRQSVAFWCNPISGHATLYWYQQILGQGPKLLIQFQNNGVVDDSQLPKDRFSAERLKGVDSTLKIQPAKLEDSAVYLCASSLVPGTEFYEQYFGPGTRLTVT.